These 22 T cell receptor beta chains were all obtained from the same sample, sequenced in a study of spatial heterogeneity in lung cancer. Whole-study results and caveats: Higher tumor mutation counts went along with higher counts of expanded intratumoral alpha and beta TCRs.

TCRdb used MiXCR to reprocess the 5' RACE reads, holding one entry per CDR3 protein. The sample includes about 12,000 distinct CDR3 sequences, under 6% of them seen just once. These receptors lack a known antigen. As for time point: sample taken at primary tumor resection. This sample comprised lung tumor tissue, obtained at surgery. These receptors all come from a male donor with early-stage non-small cell lung cancer.

Ten or more counts support this clonotype. Since the library was made to target alpha chains, this beta chain is a stray read and its abundance is not meaningful. The chain is built from TRBV29-1 and TRBJ2-4; 7 nucleotides match TRBD2. Germline CDR1 is SQVTM and CDR2 is ANQGSEA. Losses at the gene ends were 1 base for V and 8 bases for J; bases not matched to a gene: 11. This CDR3 region has 15 residues. CDR3 coding DNA: TGCAGCGTTGAAGGTGGGGGGAGCGGGGCTGACATTCAGTACTTC. Its protein is CSVEGGGSGADIQYF.

This clonotype was seen ten or more times. This beta chain lies outside the target of a library built for alpha chains; its clone size means little. The J gene is TRBJ2-5, the V gene TRBV5-1; unclear D gene. Trimming cost V 2 bases and J 5 bases, with 13 bases left between them. Germline CDR1 and CDR2: SGHRS and YFSETQ. The CDR3 has 14 residues. The DNA for the CDR3 is TGCGCCAGCAGCTTATTAGGCTCTCGGGAGACCCAGTACTTC. Its translation: CASSLLGSRETQYF.

This clonotype was counted many times. A library made for alpha chains picked up this beta chain off target, so its size means little. The chain couples TRBV27 to TRBJ1-5; no firm D call. In germline, CDR1 is MNHEY, CDR2 SMNVEV (reference sequence). The CDR3 totals 13 residues. Between the trimmed V and J ends, which lost 6 bases and 3 bases, there was a span of 9 bases. In DNA form, the CDR3 reads TGTGCCAGCAGAGGTTCATACAATCAGCCCCAGCATTTT. Its protein is CASRGSYNQPQHF.

This clonotype was found many times. Within a library made for alpha chains, this beta chain is off target, and its count is uninformative. The rearrangement uses TRBV5-1 and TRBJ1-2; no firm D call. Trimming cost V 0 bases and J 3 bases, with 6 bases left between them. The CDR3 consists of 13 residues. Germline-derived CDR1 and CDR2 are SGHRS and YFSETQ. CDR3 protein: CASSLVADYGYTF. In DNA form, the CDR3 reads TGCGCCAGCAGCTTGGTGGCCGACTATGGCTACACCTTC.

This clonotype is labeled medium-sized (0.01 to 0.1%). This beta chain is a stray sequence in a library constructed for alpha chains; its clone size is not meaningful. As DNA, the CDR3 is TGCAGCGTTGAAGGCGTACTAGCGGGGGGGACAGATACGCAGTATTTT. As protein: CSVEGVLAGGTDTQYF. The chain uses TRBV29-1 and TRBJ2-3; 13 positions agree with TRBD2. The CDR3 sequence is 16 residues long. Germline V CDR1 and CDR2: SQVTM, ANQGSEA. Germline trimming cut 1 base from V and 3 bases from J; bases unmatched to any gene: 4.

This clonotype was counted only a few times. This beta chain came through as a stray read in a library set up for alpha chains, and its size says little. V gene TRBV20-1 combines with J gene TRBJ1-1, with no clear D. Germline CDR1 and CDR2: DFQATT and SNEGSKA (reference sequence). This CDR3 contains 11 residues. Trimming removed 6 bases from V and 7 bases from J, with 12 bases in between. CDR3 residues: CSAKDGLEAFF. The DNA of the CDR3 is TGCAGTGCAAAGGACGGACTTGAAGCTTTCTTT.

This clonotype was recorded at least ten times. Since it is a stray read in a library aimed at alpha chains, this beta chain has a size that is not meaningful. The DNA for the CDR3 is TGCGCCAGCAGCTTGCAGGGGGCGATTGAGCAGTTCTTC. Its protein product is CASSLQGAIEQFF. J is TRBJ2-1 and V is TRBV5-1; 8 bases are shared with TRBD1. V dropped 1 base and J dropped 9; count of bases not matched to a gene: 3. The CDR3 contains 13 residues. The germline V gene encodes CDR1 SGHRS and CDR2 YFSETQ.

There are many counts of this clonotype. This beta chain turned up in a library designed for alpha chains; as an off-target read, its abundance says little. The rearrangement links TRBV19 to TRBJ1-1; 11 bases match TRBD1. J was trimmed by 9 bases and V by 5 bases; bases with no gene match: 5. The CDR3 loop spans 13 amino acids. Germline-derived CDR1 and CDR2 are LNHDA and SQIVND (reference sequence). This CDR3 reads CASSGTGGEKAFF. DNA for the CDR3: TGTGCCAGTAGTGGGACAGGGGGGGAGAAAGCTTTCTTT.

This clonotype was seen a handful of times. The size of this beta chain means little, since it is a stray read in a library made for alpha chains. J is TRBJ2-7 and V is TRBV4-3; the D gene could be TRBD1 or TRBD2 (5 bases each). Germline assignment: CDR1 LGHNA and CDR2 YSLEER. The ends were cut back, 1 base at V and 2 bases at J, with 9 bases in the middle. The CDR3 is made up of 14 amino acids. CDR3 residues: CASSQVVGAYEQYF. The CDR3 DNA is TGCGCCAGCAGCCAAGTAGTGGGGGCCTACGAGCAGTACTTC.

At least ten counts were recorded for this clonotype. This beta chain appears as a stray read in a library generated for alpha chains; its size is not informative. CDR3 loop: CASSLGLAGGQGEQFF. The CDR3 nucleotides are TGTGCCAGCAGCTTAGGACTAGCGGGGGGGCAGGGTGAGCAGTTCTTC. V is TRBV7-2 and J is TRBJ2-1; the match to TRBD2 covers 14 bases. The CDR3 spans 16 residues. Germline trimming cut 1 base from V and 9 bases from J; bases unmatched to any gene: 5. Germline loops: CDR1 SGHTA, CDR2 FQGNSA.

As concerns this clonotype: With the library built for alpha chains, this beta chain is off target and its frequency is not meaningful. The chain links TRBV20-1 to TRBJ1-3; tentative D call: TRBD1 (5 bases). With 0 bases removed from V and 0 bases from J, the gap between germline ends came to 12 bases. CDR3 length equals 16 residues. The germline gives CDR1 DFQATT, CDR2 SNEGSKA (reference sequence). CDR3 region: CSARDNSRVSGNTIYF. Here the CDR3 DNA reads TGCAGTGCTAGAGATAATAGCAGGGTCTCTGGAAACACCATATATTTT.

In its sample, this clonotype is medium-sized. Little can be read into the size of this beta chain, an off-target read in a library designed for alpha chains. The V call is TRBV7-9, the J call TRBJ1-1; no definite D call. Germline CDR1 and CDR2: SEHNR and FQNEAQ (reference sequence). The ends were cut back, 6 bases at V and 3 bases at J, with 11 bases in the middle. This CDR3 comprises 13 residues. CDR3 nucleotides: TGTGCCAGCAGTTGGGTTCGGGACACTGAAGCTTTCTTT. It yields the protein CASSWVRDTEAFF.

At least ten counts were recorded for this clonotype. The library was designed around alpha chains, so this beta chain is a stray read whose abundance carries little weight. This sequence joins TRBV6-1 and TRBJ2-7, with TRBD1 identical over 7 bases. The length of the CDR3 is 15 residues. Trimming cost V 8 bases and J 0 bases; bases outside gene matches: 10. The germline V gene has CDR1 MNHNS and CDR2 SASEGT. The CDR3 here is CASSEQGRSSYEQYF. In DNA form, the CDR3 reads TGTGCCAGCTCCGAACAGGGGCGAAGCTCCTACGAGCAGTACTTC.

By share of the sample, this clonotype is medium-sized. Being off target in a library aimed at alpha chains, this beta chain has a size of little meaning. V usage is TRBV5-1 and J usage is TRBJ2-1; D call uncertain. V lost 5 bases, J lost 5 bases, and 11 bases lay in between. The CDR3 has 13 amino acids. Germline loops: CDR1 SGHRS, CDR2 YFSETQ. In DNA, the CDR3 is TGCGCCAGCAGAATTGGACGAGACAATGAGCAGTTCTTC. This sequence encodes CASRIGRDNEQFF.

This clonotype was detected many times. This beta chain turned up in a library designed for alpha chains; as an off-target read, its abundance says little. This chain connects TRBV6-1 to TRBJ2-1; TRBD2 aligns across 12 bases. Per germline, CDR1 MNHNS and CDR2 SASEGT. The V and J ends lost 4 bases and 5 bases, in that order; junction bases with no gene match: 18. The CDR3 covers 20 residues. As DNA, the CDR3 is TGTGCCAGCAGTGCCCCCACCTTCGGGTCTAGCGGGGGGGCCGACAATGAGCAGTTCTTC. Its protein product is CASSAPTFGSSGGADNEQFF.

This clonotype has a count of ten or more. This beta chain is an off-target read within a library intended for alpha chains, so its frequency means little. The chain combines TRBV7-2 with TRBJ2-5; TRBD1 might be the D (6 bases). Germline-derived CDR1 and CDR2 are SGHTA and FQGNSA. CDR3 length: 13 residues. V gave up 5 bases and J gave up 5 bases, with 12 bases separating them. CDR3 nucleotide sequence: TGTGCCAGCAGCACTACAGGGTGGGAGACCCAGTACTTC. Protein sequence: CASSTTGWETQYF. Full variable domain (outside the CDR3, taken from reference TRBV7-2 and TRBJ2-5): GAGVSQSPSNKVTEKGKDVELRCDPISGHTALYWYRQSLGQGLEFLIYFQGNSAPDKSGLPSDRFSAERTGGSVSTLTIQRTQQEDSAVYLCASSTTGWETQYFGPGTRLLVL.

About this clonotype: A library prepared for alpha chains yielded this beta chain as an off-target read; its size is of little meaning. V and J are TRBV25-1 and TRBJ1-1; TRBD1 matches at 9 bases. This CDR3 is 14 amino acids long. Germline trimming cut 6 bases from V and 2 bases from J; bases unmatched to any gene: 4. The germline gives CDR1 MGHDK, CDR2 SYGVNS. The CDR3, as DNA: TGTGCCAGCAGACTGACAGGGGGTAACACTGAAGCTTTCTTT. It codes for CASRLTGGNTEAFF. The full variable domain, its missing parts supplied by reference TRBV25-1 and TRBJ1-1, is EADIYQTPRYLVIGTGKKITLECSQTMGHDKMYWYQQDPGMELHLIHYSYGVNSTEKGDLSSESTVSRIRTEHFPLTLESARPSHTSQYLCASRLTGGNTEAFFGQGTRLTVV.

This clonotype was detected ten times or more. This beta chain lies outside the target of a library built for alpha chains; its clone size means little. The genes are TRBV20-1 and TRBJ2-1, with TRBD2 matching over 9 bases. Germline V gene sequence: CDR1 DFQATT, CDR2 SNEGSKA (reference sequence). Unmatched junction bases numbered 8, after V lost 6 bases and J lost 8 bases. This CDR3 region has 13 residues. The CDR3 region is CSASGGGADEQFF. The CDR3 DNA sequence: TGCAGTGCCTCTGGCGGGGGGGCCGATGAGCAGTTCTTC.

This clonotype has at least ten counts. Because the library targeted alpha chains, this beta chain is an off-target read whose size means little. The chain couples TRBV20-1 to TRBJ2-5; D not certain. With 5 bases removed from V and 1 base from J, the gap between germline ends came to 17 bases. Germline V lookup: CDR1 DFQATT, CDR2 SNEGSKA (reference sequence). CDR3 length: 15 amino acids. Written as DNA, the CDR3 is TGCAGTGCTCCACCTGAGAGGAGACTCCAAGAGACCCAGTACTTC. Protein: CSAPPERRLQETQYF.

As for this clonotype: Because the library targeted alpha chains, this beta chain is an off-target read whose size means little. The rearrangement uses TRBV7-6 and TRBJ2-5; 9 bases line up with TRBD2. Germline V gene sequence: CDR1 SGHVS, CDR2 FNYEAQ. V shed 5 bases, J shed 7 bases, and the junction held 14 bases outside the gene matches. The CDR3 loop spans 16 amino acids. CDR3 in amino acids: CASSQWHSGGSLTQYF. In DNA, the CDR3 is TGTGCCAGCAGCCAGTGGCATAGCGGGGGCAGTTTGACCCAGTACTTC.

This clonotype occurred many times. A library prepared for alpha chains yielded this beta chain as an off-target read; its size is of little meaning. This sequence joins TRBV7-2 and TRBJ2-3, with 7 bases fitting TRBD1. The J segment lost 5 bases and the V segment lost 5 bases, leaving 10 bases of the junction unmatched. This CDR3 region has 15 residues. From germline, CDR1 is SGHTA and CDR2 FQGNSA. DNA of the CDR3: TGTGCCAGCAGCACAGAAGGGGGCTACCGAGATACGCAGTATTTT. As protein: CASSTEGGYRDTQYF.

The sample holds many counts of this clonotype. This beta chain came through as a stray read in a library set up for alpha chains, and its size says little. The rearrangement links TRBV27 to TRBJ2-3, with 14 bases fitting TRBD2. The CDR3 has 14 amino acids. Unmatched junction bases numbered 3, after V lost 5 bases and J lost 8 bases. The germline V gene encodes CDR1 MNHEY and CDR2 SMNVEV (reference sequence). The CDR3 protein is CASSQGLAGVTQYF. CDR3 sequence (DNA): TGTGCCAGCAGTCAGGGACTAGCGGGGGTTACGCAGTATTTT.